This T cell receptor beta chain was captured in a study of cytomegalovirus exposure and HLA in healthy donors (dated by TCRdb to about 2017). Some background on the complete study: An earlier analysis of 550 to 700 of the donors reported approximately 290 Gb of sequence data and 100 million to 130 million unique TCR beta sequences from 150 million to 200 million T cells. In addition to the first cohort of 666 subjects, a separate validation cohort of over 90 different subjects was used. Several DR-DQ haplotypes were treated as single units for association and clustering because of strong linkage in the cohort. To predict cytomegalovirus infection status, the study brought together high-throughput TCR immunosequencing, statistical association of individual TCRs with disease status, and machine learning. Both class I and class II loci were covered by HLA typing, at four-digit resolution. In an earlier analysis of 587 of the donors, high-throughput TCR beta sequencing was used to judge whether each TCR beta V gene segment behaved as functional or pseudogenic. All discovery cohort repertoires had been generated on a single sequencing platform. Typing coverage differed by locus: A, B, C, DRB1 and DQB1 were typed in about 620-640 donors, DQA1 in about 510, DPA1 in over 600, and DPB1 in just under 490. Donor age, sex, ethnicity and CMV serostatus were compiled together with the repertoire data. A later genetic analysis used genome-wide SNP genotypes for 398 of the 666 donors, treating that subset as a discovery cohort. Rather than drawing on any new phenotypic data, the later analysis identified candidate immune exposures from TCR beta sequences and the way those sequences occurred across donors. The T cell repertoires of several hundred subjects were profiled by immunosequencing and related to cytomegalovirus serostatus. A later analysis re-analyzed previously published TCR beta repertoires from 666 donors and added high-resolution HLA genotyping to study TCR occurrence patterns. Among some 400 genotyped donors of the cohort, an average of around 240,000 unique TCR beta nucleotide sequences were sequenced per donor, roughly 18% of them non-productive. An early release that covered roughly 600 HLA-typed donors contained about 300 gigabases of sequencing data and some 87 million unique TCR sequences. The study was designed to test whether signatures of past pathogen exposure could be identified by cataloging public T cell receptors. The genetic ancestry cluster associated with self-reported Caucasian donors included around 76% of the roughly 380 genotyped donors. Points the paper makes about the study in general: A group of highly shared sequence variants was considered likely to be a technical artifact of the sequencing pipeline. A later genetic analysis reported fewer N-insertions in productive TCRs among donors in an Asian-associated ancestry cluster than the roughly 620-donor mean. About 17 rarely observed V segments, including chromosome 9 orphons, were excluded from the earlier analysis of some 590 of the donors because counts were too low. Because HLA typing was missing for some donors at each locus, association tests included only the typed subset. Correlated functional status among segregating V segments might reflect linkage disequilibrium, but an unknown experimental factor could not be ruled out. Most CMV-associated TCR beta chains appeared to be HLA-restricted in a later analysis, and the HLA associations seemed to be driven largely by CMV exposure. The 87-base-pair reads could not distinguish some IMGT-functional V segments, including TRBV6-2 and TRBV6-3, so those segments were excluded. A later genetic analysis associated a missense DCLRE1C variant with V-gene and J-gene trimming of TCR beta chains, and an independent cohort replicated the association. The classifier was reported to diagnose cytomegalovirus status with high specificity and sensitivity in both the original cohort and the validation cohort. Assigning TCR associations to individual alleles was difficult when HLA alleles, especially DR and DQ, strongly co-occurred. In vitro tests confirmed that three of the cytomegalovirus-associated TCR beta chains recognize cytomegalovirus antigens. In a later analysis, the rate of TCR association differed among HLA loci, with DRB1 alleles having the most associated TCRs and HLA-C alleles having the fewest. A further reported finding was that TCR beta sequences accurately predicted the HLA-A and HLA-B alleles for most subjects in the first cohort. The study listed approximately 150 TCR beta chains as associated with cytomegalovirus. Across donors, most TCR sequences were observed very rarely, whereas some public TCRs were present in many individuals. In a later analysis, HLA-associated TCR beta chains showed more clonal expansion and lower generation probabilities than non-associated chains that were equally common. The authors suggested that the approach could potentially be extended to other disease states and immunological phenotypes. This cohort had only TCR beta chains sequenced, and the lack of alpha or paired-chain data limited which features could be detected. Specific HLA alleles were associated with roughly 16,000 TCR beta sequences at a false discovery rate of 0.05 in a later analysis. According to a later analysis, parvovirus B19, influenza, CMV and Epstein-Barr virus appeared linked to several top co-occurrence clusters. An earlier analysis of 587 of the donors showed that most TCR beta V segments appeared in productive rearrangements either about 87% or about 30% of the time, which broadly matched IMGT annotations. Sequencing depth was assumed to be roughly uniform across donors in the presence/absence analyses, though that assumption may not hold. CMV serostatus was the only immune exposure information available for the cohort.

Trimming costs V 4 bases and J 4 bases, and their ends lie 12 bases apart. Including cysteine and phenylalanine, the CDR3 has 14 amino acids. The read is trimmed to its CDR3 DNA, 42 bases read in frame from base 1. In the germline V gene, CDR1 corresponds to SGHTS and CDR2 to YDEGEE. Points on this clone: The clone's antigen remains unknown. Base qualities were left out, and no much larger clone turns up one base away.

The cohort was made up of approximately 670 healthy bone marrow donors. All cohort members were sampled while nominally healthy, although unrecorded immune exposures were likely present. The donor tested CMV seropositive and was one of the 289 seropositive cohort members. A peripheral blood sample was collected from each donor, and TCR beta sequencing was performed on peripheral blood mononuclear cells. The Qiagen DNeasy Blood Extraction Kit was used to extract genomic DNA from the blood cell samples. Library construction relied on the immunoSEQ multiplex PCR assay. For the multiplex PCR, a mixture combining 60 forward primers for TCR Vbeta segments and 13 reverse primers for TCR Jbeta segments was used. The CDR3 region of rearranged TCR beta genes was amplified from genomic DNA with a multiplex PCR assay. On the Illumina HiSeq System, the amplified TCR beta libraries were sequenced as 87-base-pair reads. The study's processing was this. A later analysis tallied roughly 76 million unique TCR beta chains across the 666 repertoires, and about 12 million of those chains were shared by two or more donors. To remove PCR and sequencing errors, raw reads were error-corrected and collapsed into unique sequences using a nearest-neighbor algorithm that merged closely related sequences. Alignment of CDR3 sequences to IMGT reference sequences was used to assign V, D and J gene segments. Each retained sequence needed at least a six-nucleotide match to both a V gene segment and a J gene segment. Rearrangements were called productive when the CDR3 lacked stop codons and stayed in frame with V and J; all others were non-productive. Following IMGT convention, CDR3 was defined as the stretch from the second conserved V-encoded cysteine to the conserved J-encoded phenylalanine. Sequences without an unambiguous match to a single V gene segment were excluded from the earlier analysis of a few hundred of the donors. An earlier analysis of several hundred of the donors called V segments functional above 56.7% productive rearrangements and segregating when the between-donor standard deviation exceeded 5%. To diagnose cytomegalovirus status from the catalog of TCR beta chain sequences, a statistical classification framework was built. In a later analysis, V and J genes were assigned by comparing TCR nucleotide sequences against IMGT/GENE-DB human TR gene sequences. A later analysis assigned CDR3 sequences and most-parsimonious VDJ recombination scenarios with the TCRdist pipeline. In a later analysis, every TCR beta chain was defined by the combination of its CDR3 amino acid sequence and its V-gene family, and reads without a unique V-gene family were dropped. A later analysis removed 450 to 600 highly shared, low-generation-probability nucleotide sequences to deal with suspected cross-contamination and a sequencing artifact. For each public chain, a later analysis derived a clonal expansion index from normalized ranks of inferred template counts within each repertoire. Generation probabilities in a later analysis came from a VDJ recombination model fitted to out-of-frame rearrangements, and those results were checked against IGoR. Hypergeometric tests were used in a later analysis to score TCR-TCR, TCR-HLA and TCR-CMV co-occurrence, with a repertoire-size bias correction applied to the TCR pairs. False discovery rates were estimated in a later analysis by permuting HLA or CMV assignments 20 times. In a later analysis, co-occurring TCRs were grouped using DBSCAN, and TCRdist sequence similarity was added for clustering within HLA-allele-positive subsets. Repertoires with fewer than 30,000 or more than 120,000 public chains were left out of co-occurrence clustering, as were several repertoires with anomalous nucleotide sharing. TCRdb limited this immuneACCESS table to in-frame rearrangements with V and J called. A share of clones is missing; checked studies link under half to unresolved V genes, and the rest is unexplained. The V and J calls and clone size were taken over from that table, and D and trimming were inferred from the DNA. The table for this sample lists roughly 300,000 clones; 70% to 90% of them were counted only once. Jointly, the top ten make up roughly 4% of the sample.

This clonotype originated in a man in his forties in good health and CMV-seropositive. The material sequenced was PBMCs. The V and J genes are TRBV5-8 and TRBJ1-3, with an unclear D gene assignment. Here the CDR3 is given as CASSLRLGGNTIYF. The DNA is TGTGCCAGCAGCCTCCGACTTGGCGGAAACACCATATATTTT.